These T cell receptor beta chains were read from a single sample in a study of cytomegalovirus exposure and HLA in healthy donors. Assay used: immunoSEQ multiplex PCR; TCRdb lists only in-frame clones, some missing. The top ten clones hold 2.5% to 3.5% of a sample with under 250,000 clones, around 83% of them seen once. Sample: PBMCs. The receptor set was obtained from a woman in her thirties or forties in good health and CMV-seronegative. The CDR3 runs from the conserved cysteine through the conserved F or W. Each record gives: clone size, V gene, CDR3 protein. Clone size is shown for a subset of rows, as once, few, many or a class of expanded clone.

. | TRBV9 | CASSVGVSTEYEQYF
. | TRBV7-9 | CASSLGAGEGSEQYF
. | TRBV27 | CASVASGIHSYNEQFF
. | TRBV5-8 | CASSWGQGMNTEAFF
. | TRBV9 | CASSVVEGQGKETQYF
. | TRBV10-1 | CASGKGGQKNTGELFF
. | TRBV6-6 | CASSDGSGRAGELFF
. | TRBV19 | CASAKSSANYGYTF
. | TRBV7-8 | CASSLRREGRTGELFF
few | TRBV30 | CALEGLGSPLHF
. | TRBV27 | CASSSLLRDIAEAFF
. | TRBV4-1 | CASSRSSGTGATNTGELFF
. | TRBV1 | CTSSRRVPPKETQYF
. | TRBV7-9 | CSSSLRLTVNQETQYF
. | TRBV28 | CASRGRFETQYF
. | TRBV7-8 | CASSLVGGRGEETQYF
. | TRBV14 | CASSQQAEAFF
. | TRBV28 | CASCGGPQETQYF